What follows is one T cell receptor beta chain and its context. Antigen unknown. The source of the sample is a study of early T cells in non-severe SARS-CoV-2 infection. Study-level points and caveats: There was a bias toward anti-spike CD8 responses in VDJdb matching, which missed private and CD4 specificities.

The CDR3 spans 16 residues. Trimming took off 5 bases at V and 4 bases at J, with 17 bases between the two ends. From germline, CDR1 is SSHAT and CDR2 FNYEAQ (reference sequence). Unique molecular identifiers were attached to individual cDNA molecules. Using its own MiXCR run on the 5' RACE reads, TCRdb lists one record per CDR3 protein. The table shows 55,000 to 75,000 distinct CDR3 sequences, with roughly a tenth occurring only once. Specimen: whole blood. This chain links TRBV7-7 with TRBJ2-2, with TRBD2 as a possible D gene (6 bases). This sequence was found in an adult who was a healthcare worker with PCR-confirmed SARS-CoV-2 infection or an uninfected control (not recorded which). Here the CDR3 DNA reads TGTGCCAGCAGCCCTTCCGGGACTTCCCTCACCGGGGAGCTGTTTTTT. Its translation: CASSPSGTSLTGELFF.